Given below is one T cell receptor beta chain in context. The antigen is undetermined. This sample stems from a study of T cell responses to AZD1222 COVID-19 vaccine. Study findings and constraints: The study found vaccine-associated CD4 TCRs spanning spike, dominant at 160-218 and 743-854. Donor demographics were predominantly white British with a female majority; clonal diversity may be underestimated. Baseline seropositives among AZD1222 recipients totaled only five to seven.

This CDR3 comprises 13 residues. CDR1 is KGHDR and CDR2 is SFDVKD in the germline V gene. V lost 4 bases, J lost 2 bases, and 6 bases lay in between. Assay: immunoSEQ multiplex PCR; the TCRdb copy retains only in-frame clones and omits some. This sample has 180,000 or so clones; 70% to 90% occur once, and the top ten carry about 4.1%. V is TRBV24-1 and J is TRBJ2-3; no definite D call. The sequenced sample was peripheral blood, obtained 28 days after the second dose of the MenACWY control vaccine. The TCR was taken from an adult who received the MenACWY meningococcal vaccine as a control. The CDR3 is CATSEQITDTQYF. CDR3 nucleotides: TGTGCCACCAGTGAACAGATCACAGATACGCAGTATTTT.